The clone carrying this T cell receptor (beta chain) was observed a few times. As yet, its antigen is unknown. CDR3 length: 15 residues. Germline CDR1 is SNHLY and CDR2 is FYNNEI. Trimming removed 8 bases at V and 2 bases at J, with 17 bases between. With the Oncomine TCR Beta short-read assay, DNA from cultured CD4+ T cells was sequenced. Each CDR3 protein gets one entry after TCRdb re-called the PCR reads with MiXCR. There are approximately 15,000 distinct CDR3 sequences in the sample; 57% occur only once, and about 9.4% lies in the top ten. This record belongs to a study of vaccination and CD4 T cells after COVID-19. As for the study in general: Collection of post-vaccine samples followed dose two by a median about 72 days, spanning a range of 14 to 241.

Treatment denoted: approximately 11-day PBMC culture with coronavirus spike peptide pools or control peptides (ViraFEST assay). The TCR originated in a human donor who had recovered from COVID-19. The sample was CD4+ T cells from blood, cultured in vitro. The rearrangement links TRBV2 to TRBJ2-3; D not certain. CDR3 DNA sequence: TGTGCCAGCGACGCGCCGGTTGGAACCACAGATACGCAGTATTTT. Its protein product is CASDAPVGTTDTQYF.